This T cell receptor beta chain is drawn from a study of beta chain features in type 1 diabetes (dated by TCRdb to the late 2010s). About the study as a whole: Mean age, gender distribution, total cell number and subset yield were not different between patients and healthy donors. In the study, TCRB repertoires of sorted circulating CD4+ T cell subsets from recently diagnosed type 1 diabetes patients were compared with those of matched healthy donors. A total of some 110 million sorted cells were examined across all samples, and the number of cells per subset was strongly correlated with RNA yield. Whereas all 30 or so donors provided naive and central memory subsets, regulatory and stem cell-like memory subsets were isolated from just 8 patients and roughly 8 healthy donors. The investigation overall reported the following: PCR might favor shorter templates, but patient and control samples were amplified and corrected together, so any skew would affect both groups equally. Because cDNA rather than genomic DNA was sequenced, highly expressing activated cells could have been over-represented, although no difference in activation and CD3 levels was found between groups. At VDJ recombination sites, patients with type 1 diabetes made fewer insertions and deleted more nucleotides, a pattern implying thymic rearrangement abnormalities. The naive, central memory and regulatory TCRB repertoires appeared to resemble one another more closely among patients than among healthy donors. Because small numbers of individuals were included in the HLA sub-analyses, any influence of HLA type on TCRB rearrangement was left unresolved. In all four CD4+ subsets, TCRB CDR3 length was moderately but significantly shorter in type 1 diabetes patients.

The High Capacity cDNA Reverse Transcription Kit was used to reverse transcribe all of the isolated RNA, meaning that expressed TCRB transcripts were what got sequenced. Naive, central memory and regulatory T cell samples underwent deep immunoSEQ sequencing, averaging around 4 million total reads per sample. Sorted cells were lysed in RLT buffer and RNA was extracted with DNase-treated RNeasy Micro or Mini kits, depending on cell number. Each cell subset was processed separately to prevent cross-contamination, with patient and healthy donor samples processed together. The immunoSEQ multiplex PCR was used to amplify TCRB sequences from cDNA, generating 87-bp fragments that spanned the CDR3 region. Amplicons were sequenced on the Illumina HiSeq platform. The study's own analysis went as follows. Synthetic template baselines were used to correct PCR bias computationally, reads within Hamming distance 2 were collapsed, and singletons that could not be merged were discarded. By aligning reads against IMGT, V, D and J genes, CDR3 length, and insertions or deletions at six rearrangement sites were assigned. Within each subset, clonotype counts were normalized to sorted cell number, and only after that were true diversity and Gini coefficients computed with the tcR R package. The overlap coefficient, calculated on TCRB nucleotide sequences, was used to quantify repertoire sharing. The table comes from immuneACCESS by way of TCRdb, which keeps in-frame sequences with V and J called. Part of the clones is missing from these tables; in studies checked, under half for an unresolved V gene and the rest for unknown reasons. V and J calls and clone size are as listed in that table; D and trimming were resolved from the DNA. In this sample the table shows around 160,000 clones, approximately 9.1% of which occur a single time. The ten largest clones represent 0.7% of the sample.

A single peripheral blood draw of around 120 mL on average was collected from each donor into heparinised tubes. Naive, central memory, regulatory and stem cell-like memory CD4+ T cells were sorted on a BD FACSAria II using a panel including CD45RO, CCR7, CD25, CD127, CD95 and CD27. A purity above 95% was achieved for all sorted populations. PBMCs were isolated immediately by Lymphoprep density gradient centrifugation and stained directly without culture. So that batch effects would be minimized, each experiment stained and sorted samples in pairs, pairing one healthy donor with one patient. This clone has a handful of counts. The antigen it recognizes is unknown. Per-base quality was not reported, and no clone a single base away is much larger than it. The germline V gene gives CDR1 as SGHAT and CDR2 as FQNNGV. The CDR3 runs 16 residues from the cysteine to the phenylalanine. Here the CDR3 DNA is all that survives: 48 bases in frame from base 1. Between the V and J ends, shortened by 4 bases and 2 bases respectively, the junction contains 12 bases.

Input material: central memory CD4+ T cells from blood. The TCR originated in a woman under 40 with type 1 diabetes. The sequence links TRBV11-2 to TRBJ2-6; TRBD2 is a possible D gene, resting on 6 matching bases. In nucleotides, the sequence is TGTGCCAGCAGCTCAATGGGGACTGCTGGGGCCAACGTCCTGACTTTC. Its protein is CASSSMGTAGANVLTF.